The clone carrying this T cell receptor (beta chain) was observed a few times. This sample stems from a study of patients and donors after allogeneic stem cell transplantation. MiXCR, applied by TCRdb to the RT-PCR reads, yields one record per CDR3 protein. The sample holds about a million distinct CDR3 sequences, 18% seen once. Germline CDR1 DFQATT, CDR2 SNEGSKA (reference sequence). The CDR3 loop spans 14 amino acids. Trimming removed 6 bases from V and 4 bases from J; junction bases left unmatched: 8. This chain uses TRBV20-1 with TRBJ2-7; 11 bases agree with TRBD2. The clonotype originates from a human donor who was either an allogeneic HSCT recipient or a stem cell or donor lymphocyte infusion donor (not recorded which). It is not recorded whose cells these are; they may come from a transplant donor. Sequencing used blood, either unsorted or a sorted T cell fraction (not recorded which). The CDR3 bases are TGCAGTGCCAATTCCGGGACTAGCGGATACGAGCAGTACTTC. Translation gives CSANSGTSGYEQYF.